The 28 T cell receptor beta chains presented below share a single source sample, sequenced in a study of blood T cell repertoires in COVID-19. Using immunoSEQ multiplex PCR, the repertoire was profiled, and TCRdb retains in-frame clones only, with some absent. The sample consists of over 200,000 clones, 87% of them appearing once. The sequenced material came from PBMCs or T cells enriched from blood (not recorded which). The receptors originated from a young man who had recovered from COVID-19.

J is TRBJ2-2 and V is TRBV5-1, with unresolved D. Trimming took 1 base from V and 5 from J, leaving 18 bases between them. The germline CDR1 and CDR2 sequences are SGHRS and YFSETQ. The CDR3 has 17 residues. The CDR3 bases are TGCGCCAGCAGCTTGAGTCCACAGAATTTAGGAACCGGGGAGCTGTTTTTT. This encodes CASSLSPQNLGTGELFF. Full variable domain (rest looked up from reference TRBV5-1 and TRBJ2-2): KAGVTQTPRYLIKTRGQQVTLSCSPISGHRSVSWYQQTPGQGLQFLFEYFSETQRNKGNFPGRFSGRQFSNSRSEMNVSTLELGDSALYLCASSLSPQNLGTGELFFGEGSRLTVL.

This chain uses TRBV27 with TRBJ2-7, with TRBD1 as a possible D gene (6 bases). The germline V gene has CDR1 MNHEY and CDR2 SMNVEV (reference sequence). V was clipped by 1 base and J by 7 bases, with 14 bases between them. The CDR3 covers 14 residues. In nucleotides, the CDR3 is TGTGCCAGCAGTTTATACTCAGGGGCGAAAGAGCAGTACTTC. Encoded protein: CASSLYSGAKEQYF.

This clone came up once. V is TRBV9 and J is TRBJ2-2; D is unresolved. Trimming removed 2 bases at V and 8 bases at J, with 13 bases between. Germline V gene lookup returns CDR1 SGDLS and CDR2 YYNGEE. CDR3 length: 14 amino acids. CDR3 bases: TGTGCCAGCAGCGTCCAAAGAGCCGGGGGGGAGCTGTTTTTT. Amino acids: CASSVQRAGGELFF.

The J gene is TRBJ1-1, the V gene TRBV12-3 or TRBV12-4, with D perhaps matching TRBD1 (6 bases). This CDR3 spans 13 amino acids. V was shortened by 5 bases and J by 2 bases, with 9 bases between the two germline ends. The CDR3: CASSGQYNTEAFF. CDR3 DNA sequence: TGTGCCAGCAGTGGACAGTATAACACTGAAGCTTTCTTT.

The chain employs TRBV14 and TRBJ1-2, with D tentatively TRBD1 (5 bases). The CDR3 contains 13 residues. CDR1 and CDR2 (germline): SGHDN, FVKESK. The V end lost 1 base, the J end lost 9 bases, and 12 bases lay between the germline ends. The DNA of the CDR3 is TGTGCCAGCAGCCAAGCTATCCAGGGCCGCTACACCTTC. It codes for CASSQAIQGRYTF.

This chain joins TRBV4-1 and TRBJ2-7, with a weak D call TRBD1 (5 bases). This CDR3 has 14 residues. Germline CDR1 MGHRA, CDR2 YSYEKL. The V gene lost 5 bases and the J gene lost 7 bases, with 18 bases spanning the gap. The CDR3 sequence is CASSRIQGLWEQYF. CDR3 nucleotides: TGCGCCAGCAGCAGAATTCAGGGTCTCTGGGAGCAGTACTTC.

This clone was observed many times. This sample also contains other DNA sequences that code for the same CDR3. V gene TRBV19 combines with J gene TRBJ1-5; D uncertain. Germline V gene data show CDR1 as LNHDA and CDR2 as SQIVND (reference sequence). The CDR3 totals 13 residues. V was cut by 3 bases and J by 2 bases, with 5 bases left in between. The chain's CDR3 is CASSIRGNQPQHF. As DNA, the CDR3 is TGTGCCAGTAGTATTCGTGGCAATCAGCCCCAGCATTTT.

The J gene is TRBJ2-1, the V gene TRBV5-1, with 15 bases fitting TRBD2. V lost 4 bases, J lost 11 bases, and 7 bases stayed unmatched. Germline V lookup: CDR1 SGHRS, CDR2 YFSETQ. There are 15 residues in the CDR3. CDR3 DNA: TGCGCCAGCAGCATGGGGACTAGCGGGGGGTTGAAGCAGTTCTTC. Encoded protein: CASSMGTSGGLKQFF.

The chain has TRBV5-1 and TRBJ1-2, with 8 bases matching TRBD1. The CDR3 covers 16 residues. CDR1 is SGHRS, CDR2 YFSETQ, per germline. The ends lost 0 bases at V and 4 bases at J; junction bases unmatched: 8. The CDR3 here is CASSLAVDRAGYGYTF. The CDR3 bases are TGCGCCAGCAGCTTGGCTGTGGACAGGGCTGGCTATGGCTACACCTTC.

The V gene is TRBV24-1, the J gene TRBJ2-1; D gene unclear. CDR1 and CDR2 from the germline V gene are KGHDR and SFDVKD. This CDR3 is 14 amino acids long. V lost 2 bases and J 11 bases, leaving 15 bases between the germline ends. CDR3 DNA sequence: TGTGCCACCAGTGATTCTTCGTCGAGAGAAAAGCAGTTCTTC. It is translated as CATSDSSSREKQFF.

The chain carries TRBV7-2 and TRBJ1-1; D not certain. CDR3 length: 13 residues. The germline V and J ends were trimmed by 5 bases and 0 bases, with 7 bases remaining between them. CDR1 SGHTA and CDR2 FQGNSA come from the germline V gene. The CDR3 sequence is CASSQQMNTEAFF. CDR3 bases: TGTGCCAGCAGCCAACAGATGAACACTGAAGCTTTCTTT.

The chain combines TRBV12-3 or TRBV12-4 with TRBJ1-2, with no clear D. The CDR3 totals 11 residues. V was cut by 6 bases and J by 6 bases, with 8 bases left in between. CDR3 DNA sequence: TGTGCCAGCAGCCTCGGAGATGGCTACACCTTC. Its protein product is CASSLGDGYTF.

This clone has only a few counts. This rearrangement joins TRBV28 to TRBJ1-6; 7 positions agree with TRBD1. The germline V gene has CDR1 MDHEN and CDR2 SYDVKM. CDR3 length: 15 amino acids. V trimming: 6 bases; J trimming: 10 bases; junction bases outside the gene matches: 12. The CDR3 here is CASSDHRQGRSPLHF. The CDR3 nucleotides are TGTGCCAGCAGCGATCACCGACAGGGACGGTCACCCCTCCACTTT.

This rearrangement joins TRBV6-5 to TRBJ1-2, with D possibly being TRBD1 (6 bases). The V gene's germline CDR1 is MNHEY and CDR2 SVGAGI. The germline V and J ends were trimmed by 6 bases and 4 bases, with 12 bases remaining between them. The CDR3 length is 13 residues. The CDR3 loop is CASRPTGSYGYTF. The DNA of the CDR3 is TGTGCCAGCAGGCCTACAGGGTCCTATGGCTACACCTTC.

V and J are TRBV7-9 and TRBJ2-5; 7 bases align to TRBD2. The trim removed 5 bases at V and 5 bases at J, leaving 8 bases unmatched. The CDR3 is 14 residues long. Germline V gene data show CDR1 as SEHNR and CDR2 as FQNEAQ (reference sequence). This CDR3 reads CASSGGSPGETQYF. In DNA form, the CDR3 reads TGTGCCAGCAGCGGCGGGAGTCCGGGGGAGACCCAGTACTTC.

V gene TRBV11-2 combines with J gene TRBJ1-2, with D possibly being TRBD1 (6 bases). The ends were cut back, 5 bases at V and 5 bases at J, with 18 bases in the middle. This CDR3 comprises 15 residues. Germline V gene sequence: CDR1 SGHAT, CDR2 FQNNGV. CDR3 bases: TGTGCCAGCAGCCTCCCGGGGGGGCTACGTTATGGCTACACCTTC. Encoded protein: CASSLPGGLRYGYTF.

This clone was seen a single time. The chain has TRBV18 and TRBJ2-1; maybe TRBD2 (5 bases). The germline gives CDR1 KGHSH, CDR2 LQKENI. Trimming pared 2 bases from V and 1 base from J, leaving 12 bases between. The CDR3 consists of 16 residues. As DNA, the CDR3 is TGTGCCAGCTCACCAGTCGCGGGCTTTTCCTACAATGAGCAGTTCTTC. Its translation is CASSPVAGFSYNEQFF. Full variable domain (rest looked up from reference TRBV18 and TRBJ2-1): NAGVMQNPRHLVRRRGQEARLRCSPMKGHSHVYWYRQLPEEGLKFMVYLQKENIIDESGMPKERFSAEFPKEGPSILRIQQVVRGDSAAYFCASSPVAGFSYNEQFFGPGTRLTVL.

The J gene is TRBJ1-3, the V gene TRBV7-9, with D perhaps TRBD1 (6 bases). The germline V gene has CDR1 SEHNR and CDR2 FQNEAQ (reference sequence). The CDR3 is made up of 18 amino acids. Between the trimmed V and J ends, which lost 4 bases and 6 bases, there was a span of 25 bases. CDR3 nucleotides: TGTGCCAGCAGCTCACAGGGAGGGTTGGTGGCCTCCATAAACACCATATATTTT. It translates to CASSSQGGLVASINTIYF.

The table lists this clone with a few counts. This chain connects TRBV7-2 to TRBJ2-7; D may be TRBD2 (5 bases). CDR1 and CDR2 (germline): SGHTA, FQGNSA. Trimming shortened V by 5 bases and J by 4 bases, and 15 bases separated the two germline ends. The CDR3 has 14 residues. CDR3 residues: CASSRFGLGYEQYF. For the CDR3, the DNA is TGTGCCAGCAGCCGTTTCGGACTGGGGTACGAGCAGTACTTC. The full variable domain, its missing parts supplied by reference TRBV7-2 and TRBJ2-7, is GAGVSQSPSNKVTEKGKDVELRCDPISGHTALYWYRQSLGQGLEFLIYFQGNSAPDKSGLPSDRFSAERTGGSVSTLTIQRTQQEDSAVYLCASSRFGLGYEQYFGPGTRLTVT.

About this clone itself: The conserved phenylalanine or tryptophan normally closing the CDR3 is absent here, so this likely arose from a read error. No DNA is shown, since the ends of the CDR3 on it are uncertain; the CDR3 is the one TCRdb lists. The chain joins TRBV3-1 (or the pseudogene TRBV3-2) to TRBJ2-7; the table calls TRBD1, which could not be checked here. The germline V gene has CDR1 LGHDT and CDR2 YNNKEL (reference sequence). The CDR3 region is 13 residues in length, termini included. CDR3 sequence: CASSQDLGQGPNG.

CDR3 sequence reads: CASSSPIRPAGMPSYYGYTF. The CDR3 region has the DNA TGTGCCAGCAGCTCGCCAATCAGACCTGCAGGGATGCCCAGTTACTATGGCTACACCTTC. The V and J genes are TRBV11-3 and TRBJ1-2, with D perhaps matching TRBD1 (5 bases). The germline gives CDR1 SGHNT, CDR2 YENEEA. Trimming took off 4 bases at V and 3 bases at J, with 30 bases between the two ends. The CDR3 is 20 amino acids.

V is TRBV4-2 and J is TRBJ2-1; possible D gene TRBD1, 5 bases. V lost 0 bases, J lost 0 bases, and 15 bases lay in between. The length of the CDR3 is 18 residues. Looked up from germline, CDR1 is LGHNA and CDR2 is YNFKEQ. CDR3 in DNA: TGTGCCAGCAGCCAAGATAATACAGGACCACGCTCCTACAATGAGCAGTTCTTC. Amino acids: CASSQDNTGPRSYNEQFF.

This chain uses TRBV7-9 with TRBJ1-5; no definite D call. CDR1 is SEHNR and CDR2 is FQNEAQ in the germline V gene (reference sequence). Trimming took 4 bases from V and 6 from J, leaving 16 bases between them. CDR3 length: 15 amino acids. Here the CDR3 DNA reads TGTGCCAGCAGCTCCCTCGGAGGGTCTAGTCAGCCCCAGCATTTT. Translating gives CASSSLGGSSQPQHF.

The chain is built from TRBV28 and TRBJ2-7, with 9 nucleotides matching TRBD1. The CDR3 is 14 amino acids. V lost 5 bases to trimming and J lost 7 bases; unmatched junction nucleotides: 9. Germline V CDR1 and CDR2: MDHEN, SYDVKM. The CDR3 protein is CASSPPGTGNEQYF. The CDR3 nucleotides are TGTGCCAGCAGTCCGCCCGGGACAGGGAATGAGCAGTACTTC.

CDR3: CASSFSNRGTEAFF. Written as DNA, the CDR3 is TGTGCCAGCAGCTTTAGTAACAGGGGCACTGAAGCTTTCTTT. The gene calls are TRBV11-1 and TRBJ1-1; 7 positions agree with TRBD1. The ends lost 3 bases at V and 4 bases at J; junction bases unmatched: 5. CDR3 length equals 14 residues. Germline CDR1 is SGHAT and CDR2 is FQDESV (reference sequence).

J is TRBJ2-3 and V is TRBV15, with no clear D. Germline V gene lookup returns CDR1 LNHNV and CDR2 YYDKDF (reference sequence). V lost 5 bases to trimming and J lost 1 base, with 7 bases between them. This CDR3 spans 13 amino acids. CDR3 DNA: TGTGCCACCAGCCCGACTCGCACAGATACGCAGTATTTT. Translated: CATSPTRTDTQYF.

The chain has TRBV5-6 and TRBJ1-1, with D perhaps TRBD1 (5 bases). V lost 0 bases to trimming and J lost 1 base, with 10 bases between them. Germline V gene data show CDR1 as SGHDT and CDR2 as YYEEEE. This CDR3 region has 15 residues. The DNA of the CDR3 is TGTGCCAGCAGCTTGGTGGGGGGTAGGAACACTGAAGCTTTCTTT. Translation gives CASSLVGGRNTEAFF.

The genes are TRBV3-1 (or the pseudogene TRBV3-2) and TRBJ2-1; D unclear. CDR3 length: 12 residues. Germline values: CDR1 LGHDT, CDR2 YNNKEL (reference sequence). Between the trimmed V and J ends, which lost 3 bases and 5 bases, there was a span of 5 bases. The CDR3 nucleotides are TGTGCCAGCAGCCACCAGGACAATGAGCAGTTCTTC. This encodes CASSHQDNEQFF.